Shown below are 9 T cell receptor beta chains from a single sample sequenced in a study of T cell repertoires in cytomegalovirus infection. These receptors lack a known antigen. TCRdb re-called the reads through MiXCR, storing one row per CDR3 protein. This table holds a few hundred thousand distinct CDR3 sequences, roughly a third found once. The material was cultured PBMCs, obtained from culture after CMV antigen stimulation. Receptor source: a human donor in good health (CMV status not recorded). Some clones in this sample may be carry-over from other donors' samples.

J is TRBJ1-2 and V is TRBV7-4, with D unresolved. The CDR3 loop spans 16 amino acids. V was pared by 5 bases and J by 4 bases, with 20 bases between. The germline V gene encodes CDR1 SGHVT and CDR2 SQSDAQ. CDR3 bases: TGTGCCAGCAGCGAACGTGGGGAGGAAGCAAGCTATGGCTACACCTTC. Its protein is CASSERGEEASYGYTF.

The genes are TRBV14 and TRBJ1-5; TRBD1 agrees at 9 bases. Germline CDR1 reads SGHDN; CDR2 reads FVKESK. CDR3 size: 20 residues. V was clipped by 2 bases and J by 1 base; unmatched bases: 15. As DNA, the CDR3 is TGTGCCAGCAGCCAACCCGTTCCGGGACAGGGATTAAGGAGCAATCAGCCCCAGCATTTT. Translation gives CASSQPVPGQGLRSNQPQHF.

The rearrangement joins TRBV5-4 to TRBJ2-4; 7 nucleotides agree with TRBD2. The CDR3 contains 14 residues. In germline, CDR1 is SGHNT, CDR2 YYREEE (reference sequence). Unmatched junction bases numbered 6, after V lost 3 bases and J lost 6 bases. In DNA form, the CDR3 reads TGTGCCAGCAGCTCTCCGGGACTAATAAACATTCAGTACTTC. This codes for CASSSPGLINIQYF.

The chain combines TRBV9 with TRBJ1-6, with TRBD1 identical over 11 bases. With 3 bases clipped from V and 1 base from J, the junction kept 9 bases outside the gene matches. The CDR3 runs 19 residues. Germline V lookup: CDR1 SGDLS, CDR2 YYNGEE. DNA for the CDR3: TGTGCCAGCAGCGCCGAAGGACAGGGGGCACTTTCCTATAATTCACCCCTCCACTTT. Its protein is CASSAEGQGALSYNSPLHF. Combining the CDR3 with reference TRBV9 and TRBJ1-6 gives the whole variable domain DSGVTQTPKHLITATGQRVTLRCSPRSGDLSVYWYQQSLDQGLQFLIQYYNGEERAKGNILERFSAQQFPDLHSELNLSSLELGDSALYFCASSAEGQGALSYNSPLHFGNGTRLTVT.

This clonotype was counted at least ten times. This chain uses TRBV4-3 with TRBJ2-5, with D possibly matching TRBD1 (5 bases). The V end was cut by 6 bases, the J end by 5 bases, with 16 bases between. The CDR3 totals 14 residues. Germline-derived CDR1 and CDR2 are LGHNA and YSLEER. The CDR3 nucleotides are TGCGCCAGCAGTCAATCCCCAGGGAAGGAGACCCAGTACTTC. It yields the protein CASSQSPGKETQYF.

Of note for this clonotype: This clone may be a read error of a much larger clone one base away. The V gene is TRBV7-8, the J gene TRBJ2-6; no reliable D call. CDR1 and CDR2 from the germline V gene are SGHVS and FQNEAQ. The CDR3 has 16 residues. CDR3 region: CASSLWWSSGTNVLTF. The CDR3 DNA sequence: TGTGCCAGCAGCTTATGGTGGAGCTCTGGGACCAACGTCCTGACTTTC.

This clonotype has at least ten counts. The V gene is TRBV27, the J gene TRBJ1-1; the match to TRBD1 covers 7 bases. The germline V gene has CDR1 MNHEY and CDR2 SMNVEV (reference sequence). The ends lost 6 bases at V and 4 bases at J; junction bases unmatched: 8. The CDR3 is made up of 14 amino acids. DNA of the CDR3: TGTGCCAGCAGATACCAGGGGGTTTCCACTGAAGCTTTCTTT. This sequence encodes CASRYQGVSTEAFF.

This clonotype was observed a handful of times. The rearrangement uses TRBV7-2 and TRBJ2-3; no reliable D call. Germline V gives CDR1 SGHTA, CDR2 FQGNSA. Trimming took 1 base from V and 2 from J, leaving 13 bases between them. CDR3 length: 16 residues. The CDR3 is CASSLVPGGSTDTQYF. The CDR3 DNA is TGTGCCAGCAGCTTAGTTCCGGGCGGATCCACAGATACGCAGTATTTT.

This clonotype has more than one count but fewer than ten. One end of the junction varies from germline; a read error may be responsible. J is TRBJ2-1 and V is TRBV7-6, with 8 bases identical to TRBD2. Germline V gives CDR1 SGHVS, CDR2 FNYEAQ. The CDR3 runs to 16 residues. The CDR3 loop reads CASSEGIAGINNEQFF. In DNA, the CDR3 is TGTGCTAGCAGCGAAGGAATAGCGGGAATAAACAATGAGCAGTTCTTC.